This record looks at one TCR beta chain sequence and its context. Its antigen is not identified. The data stem from a study of neoadjuvant anti-PD-1 for oral cavity cancer. Across the study: Nivolumab at 3 mg/kg was mostly given biweekly, three to four doses, pre-surgery. Patients without progression received a fourth nivolumab dose around day 43, then surgical resection on days 50-56. Study conclusions and caveats: Non-responders to neoadjuvant nivolumab had significantly more clonal PBMC T cells than responders.

The method was immunoSEQ multiplex PCR; TCRdb's version includes in-frame clones alone and lacks a portion of them. The profile shows some 17,000 clones, less than 80% of them singletons. Germline lookup yields CDR1 SQVTM and CDR2 ANQGSEA. Trimming removed 6 bases at V and 4 bases at J, with 12 bases between. There are 12 residues in the CDR3. Patients were newly diagnosed with stage II-IVA oral cavity squamous cell carcinoma without prior systemic or radiation treatment. Sequencing was performed on PBMCs, taken before nivolumab (anti-PD-1) treatment. This chain links TRBV29-1 with TRBJ2-5; TRBD2 is a possible D gene (6 bases). The clonotype originates from a person aged 35-80 years with oral cavity squamous cell carcinoma. The DNA of the CDR3 is TGCAGCGTAACCGGGGGTGGAGAGACCCAGTACTTC. This encodes CSVTGGGETQYF.